The 23 T cell receptor beta chains in this list originate from one sample, sequenced in a study of radiotherapy plus CTLA-4 blockade in lung cancer (dated by TCRdb to about 2018). Library preparation employed the immunoSEQ multiplex PCR assay. The source is immuneACCESS, and TCRdb retained only in-frame sequences with V and J called. Part of the clones is not carried over; for the studies checked, unresolved V genes explain less than half of this, and the remainder is unexplained. This sample has 89,000 or so clones in its table, and approximately 85% of those were observed once. The ten largest clones take up 3% to 3.5% of the sample. The source was peripheral blood, collected from a patient treated with radiotherapy plus ipilimumab. These receptors came from a human donor with non-small cell lung cancer who had a partial response to radiotherapy plus ipilimumab.

The chain is built from TRBV5-1 and TRBJ2-1; 8 bases agree with TRBD1. Trimming removed 4 bases from V and 6 bases from J; junction bases left unmatched: 6. This CDR3 contains 14 residues. Germline V gene lookup returns CDR1 SGHRS and CDR2 YFSETQ. CDR3 loop: CASSTRTGGNEQFF. The CDR3 DNA follows: TGCGCCAGCAGCACTAGAACAGGGGGCAATGAGCAGTTCTTC. Combining the CDR3 with reference TRBV5-1 and TRBJ2-1 gives the whole variable domain KAGVTQTPRYLIKTRGQQVTLSCSPISGHRSVSWYQQTPGQGLQFLFEYFSETQRNKGNFPGRFSGRQFSNSRSEMNVSTLELGDSALYLCASSTRTGGNEQFFGPGTRLTVL.

This clone was observed a few times. This chain connects TRBV5-6 to TRBJ2-7; 8 bases map to TRBD1. The CDR3 loop spans 16 amino acids. CDR1 and CDR2 from the germline V gene are SGHDT and YYEEEE. V lost 0 bases, J lost 1 base, and 6 bases stayed unmatched. DNA for the CDR3: TGTGCCAGCAGCTTGGGTTTAAGGGACAGGTCCTACGAGCAGTACTTC. It specifies CASSLGLRDRSYEQYF. The whole variable domain, remainder taken from reference TRBV5-6 and TRBJ2-7, is DAGVTQSPTHLIKTRGQQVTLRCSPKSGHDTVSWYQQALGQGPQFIFQYYEEEERQRGNFPDRFSGHQFPNYSSELNVNALLLGDSALYLCASSLGLRDRSYEQYFGPGTRLTVT.

This clone occurred once. This chain joins TRBV19 and TRBJ2-1, with 9 nucleotides matching TRBD1. Germline V CDR1 and CDR2: LNHDA, SQIVND (reference sequence). CDR3 length equals 16 residues. The junction had 11 bases not matched to a gene; V was cut back by 6 bases and J by 5 bases. CDR3 residues: CASRLKGTGKNNEQFF. CDR3 sequence (DNA): TGTGCCAGTAGACTAAAGGGGACAGGGAAAAACAATGAGCAGTTCTTC. Supplemented by reference TRBV19 and TRBJ2-1, the full variable domain reads DGGITQSPKYLFRKEGQNVTLSCEQNLNHDAMYWYRQDPGQGLRLIYYSQIVNDFQKGDIAEGYSVSREKKESFPLTVTSAQKNPTAFYLCASRLKGTGKNNEQFFGPGTRLTVL.

The chain employs TRBV21-1 and TRBJ1-5. TRBV21-1 is deemed a pseudogene. The CDR3 spans 19 residues. The CDR3 here is CASSKVRPGGTPSNQPQHF. As DNA, the CDR3 is TGTGCCAGCAGCAAAGTCCGCCCGGGGGGGACACCCAGCAATCAGCCCCAGCATTTT.

The V call is TRBV21-1, the J call TRBJ1-1. TRBV21-1 is given as a pseudogene. This CDR3 comprises 13 residues. CDR3 coding DNA: TGTGCCAGCAGCATTCGGGGGAACACTGAAGCTTTCTTT. This sequence encodes CASSIRGNTEAFF.

This chain joins TRBV2 and TRBJ2-1, with 8 bases matching TRBD2. The CDR3 spans 18 residues. Germline V lookup: CDR1 SNHLY, CDR2 FYNNEI. The junction had 10 bases not matched to a gene; V was cut back by 3 bases and J by 0 bases. The CDR3 DNA is TGTGCCAGCAGTGATCACGGATTGGCGGGGGGCTCCTACAATGAGCAGTTCTTC. The encoded protein is CASSDHGLAGGSYNEQFF.

J is TRBJ1-2 and V is TRBV2, with TRBD1 matching over 10 bases. The CDR3 consists of 12 residues. Per germline, CDR1 SNHLY and CDR2 FYNNEI. The ends lost 8 bases at V and 8 bases at J; junction bases unmatched: 5. The CDR3 here is CASGGQGTGYTF. The CDR3 coding sequence is TGTGCCAGCGGGGGACAGGGGACCGGCTACACCTTC. Supplemented by reference TRBV2 and TRBJ1-2, the full variable domain reads EPEVTQTPSHQVTQMGQEVILRCVPISNHLYFYWYRQILGQKVEFLVSFYNNEISEKSEIFDDQFSVERPDGSNFTLKIRSTKLEDSAMYFCASGGQGTGYTFGSGTRLTVV.

The chain has TRBV27 and TRBJ2-2, with TRBD2 matching 9 bases. V shed 6 bases and J 9 bases; nucleotides not matched to a gene: 8. CDR1 MNHEY and CDR2 SMNVEV come from the germline V gene (reference sequence). The CDR3 extends over 14 amino acids. DNA for the CDR3: TGTGCCAGCAGCACGGCGGGAGGGCCCCGGGAGCTGTTTTTT. Amino acids: CASSTAGGPRELFF.

The V call is TRBV19, the J call TRBJ2-1; D is possibly TRBD1 (5 bases). V was trimmed by 7 bases and J by 9 bases, leaving 10 bases between them. The CDR3 spans 11 residues. Germline V CDR1 and CDR2: LNHDA, SQIVND (reference sequence). The chain's CDR3 is CASKGSVEQFF. The CDR3 bases are TGTGCCAGTAAGGGGTCGGTTGAGCAGTTCTTC.

V is TRBV27 and J is TRBJ1-1, with TRBD1 identical over 7 bases. Germline-derived CDR1 and CDR2 are MNHEY and SMNVEV (reference sequence). CDR3 length: 14 residues. Trimming removed 6 bases from V and 4 bases from J; junction bases left unmatched: 8. The CDR3: CASRRGTASTEAFF. The CDR3 nucleotides read TGTGCCAGCAGAAGGGGGACAGCCAGCACTGAAGCTTTCTTT.

In its sample, this clone was seen once. This rearrangement joins TRBV18 to TRBJ2-3, with 8 bases lining up with TRBD2. The CDR3 has 18 amino acids. With 3 bases clipped from V and 0 bases from J, the junction kept 11 bases outside the gene matches. Germline V gene sequence: CDR1 KGHSH, CDR2 LQKENI. The CDR3 nucleotides are TGTGCCAGCTCACCGAGTCTAGCGGGCCTAACTAGCACAGATACGCAGTATTTT. Encoded protein: CASSPSLAGLTSTDTQYF. The entire variable domain, with the rest obtained from reference TRBV18 and TRBJ2-3, is as follows: NAGVMQNPRHLVRRRGQEARLRCSPMKGHSHVYWYRQLPEEGLKFMVYLQKENIIDESGMPKERFSAEFPKEGPSILRIQQVVRGDSAAYFCASSPSLAGLTSTDTQYFGPGTRLTVL.

The chain couples TRBV7-6 to TRBJ2-3; possible D gene TRBD2, 6 bases. From germline, CDR1 is SGHVS and CDR2 FNYEAQ. The CDR3 covers 16 residues. Trimming pared 2 bases from V and 5 bases from J, leaving 17 bases between. Here the CDR3 reads CASSLRGAYGRDTQYF. In nucleotides, the CDR3 is TGTGCCAGCAGCTTAAGGGGTGCCTACGGGAGAGATACGCAGTATTTT. Full variable domain (remainder filled in from reference TRBV7-6 and TRBJ2-3): GAGVSQSPRYKVTKRGQDVALRCDPISGHVSLYWYRQALGQGPEFLTYFNYEAQQDKSGLPNDRFSAERPEGSISTLTIQRTEQRDSAMYRCASSLRGAYGRDTQYFGPGTRLTVL.

This clone turned up a few times. This CDR3 is CASSDSDSGRRKLFF. CDR3 sequence (DNA): TGCGCCAGCAGTGATTCGGACTCCGGAAGGCGAAAACTGTTTTTT. The chain recombines TRBV10-2 with TRBJ1-4, with unresolved D. CDR1 and CDR2 from the germline V gene are WSHSY and SAAADI. This CDR3 has 15 residues. Deletions cut 3 bases from V and 10 bases from J, with 18 bases between.

The chain uses TRBV19 and TRBJ1-2, with D unresolved. The germline V and J ends were trimmed by 5 bases and 3 bases, with 10 bases remaining between them. Germline assignment: CDR1 LNHDA and CDR2 SQIVND (reference sequence). The length of the CDR3 is 13 residues. CDR3 sequence: CASSWAPYYGYTF. The DNA of the CDR3 is TGTGCCAGTAGTTGGGCGCCCTACTATGGCTACACCTTC.

This chain connects TRBV27 to TRBJ2-2, with TRBD2 matching 11 bases. This CDR3 has 16 amino acids. Germline CDR1 MNHEY, CDR2 SMNVEV (reference sequence). With 6 bases clipped from V and 5 bases from J, the junction kept 8 bases outside the gene matches. For the CDR3, the DNA is TGTGCCAGCAGGAAGGAGTGGACTAGCGGGACCGGGGAGCTGTTTTTT. It yields the protein CASRKEWTSGTGELFF.

This clone was found a few times. The chain carries TRBV6-5 and TRBJ2-7; 7 nucleotides agree with TRBD2. In germline, CDR1 is MNHEY, CDR2 SVGAGI. V dropped 5 bases and J dropped 3; count of bases not matched to a gene: 7. The CDR3 has 14 amino acids. The CDR3 nucleotides read TGTGCCAGCAGTGTCGGGGGAGGGGACTACGAGCAGTACTTC. Translated, it gives CASSVGGGDYEQYF.

The chain has TRBV19 and TRBJ2-5; 8 bases match TRBD2. Germline V lookup: CDR1 LNHDA, CDR2 SQIVND (reference sequence). Trimming took 4 bases from V and 2 from J; bases not matched to a gene: 6. This CDR3 has 15 residues. CDR3 sequence: CASSRGSGAQETQYF. CDR3 DNA sequence: TGTGCCAGTAGTAGGGGTAGCGGGGCGCAAGAGACCCAGTACTTC.

The chain is built from TRBV2 and TRBJ1-5; no reliable D call. This CDR3 has 14 residues. CDR1 and CDR2 (germline): SNHLY, FYNNEI. V lost 3 bases and J lost 5, with 11 bases in between. The CDR3 region has the DNA TGTGCCAGCAGTGAGCTTGCCCGCGATCAGCCCCAGCATTTT. Amino acid sequence: CASSELARDQPQHF.

V usage is TRBV29-1 and J usage is TRBJ2-5; TRBD2 aligns across 7 bases. This CDR3 has 12 amino acids. After removal of 4 bases from V and 3 bases from J, the junction contained 2 bases not matched to a gene. CDR1 and CDR2 from the germline V gene are SQVTM and ANQGSEA. This CDR3 reads CSVAGGEETQYF. The CDR3 DNA is TGCAGCGTTGCGGGGGGTGAAGAGACCCAGTACTTC.

This clone turned up a few times. This chain uses TRBV6-1 with TRBJ1-4; a possible D gene is TRBD1 (6 bases). Between the trimmed V and J ends, which lost 8 bases and 7 bases, there was a span of 17 bases. Germline V gene sequence: CDR1 MNHNS, CDR2 SASEGT. CDR3 size: 14 residues. CDR3 protein: CASAKQGVGEKLFF. In nucleotides, the CDR3 is TGTGCCAGCGCGAAACAGGGAGTGGGTGAAAAACTGTTTTTT.

The sample holds one count of this clone. This chain uses TRBV6-1 with TRBJ2-2, with no clear D. The V gene lost 10 bases and the J gene lost 8 bases, with 11 bases spanning the gap. This CDR3 is 11 amino acids long. Germline loops: CDR1 MNHNS, CDR2 SASEGT. CDR3 nucleotides: TGTGCCATTCACTTCAGGGGGGAGCTGTTTTTT. Amino acids: CAIHFRGELFF.

The V and J genes are TRBV9 and TRBJ2-3, with a weak D call TRBD2 (5 bases). V gave up 2 bases and J gave up 2 bases, with 9 bases separating them. The germline CDR1 and CDR2 sequences are SGDLS and YYNGEE. This CDR3 region has 14 residues. CDR3 DNA sequence: TGTGCCAGCAGCGTCCTGGAGGACACAGATACGCAGTATTTT. It encodes CASSVLEDTDTQYF.

The CDR3 DNA reads as TGTGCCAGCAGTCACGACAGGGGCTACGAGCAGTACTTC. Translated, it gives CASSHDRGYEQYF. The chain uses TRBV28 and TRBJ2-7; 8 bases line up with TRBD1. Trimming at V came to 5 bases and at J to 3 bases, leaving 3 bases not matched to a gene. The germline CDR1 and CDR2 sequences are MDHEN and SYDVKM. This CDR3 comprises 13 residues.